The 15 T cell receptor beta chains listed next were all sequenced from one sample in a study of T cell changes during pregnancy in multiple sclerosis. Using immunoSEQ multiplex PCR, the repertoire was profiled, and TCRdb retains in-frame clones only, with some absent. The sample contains 55,000 to 80,000 clones, 85% to 90% of which appear only once. Source: peripheral blood, taken after pregnancy. Every receptor here comes from a female donor in good health, enrolled as a control in a pregnancy study.

The chain uses TRBV7-2 and TRBJ2-3; D is unresolved. CDR3 length: 15 amino acids. With 2 bases removed from V and 0 bases from J, the gap between germline ends came to 9 bases. Germline V lookup: CDR1 SGHTA, CDR2 FQGNSA. The CDR3 coding sequence is TGTGCCAGCAGCTTAAACAGCTATAGCACAGATACGCAGTATTTT. It encodes CASSLNSYSTDTQYF.

V gene TRBV6-5 combines with J gene TRBJ2-3, with 7 bases lining up with TRBD2. CDR3 length equals 15 residues. Germline lookup yields CDR1 MNHEY and CDR2 SVGAGI. J gave up 5 bases and V 2 bases, and 7 bases lay outside the gene matches. The CDR3 protein is CASSYGGGRGDTQYF. CDR3 coding DNA: TGTGCCAGCAGTTACGGGGGGGGTCGTGGAGATACGCAGTATTTT.

The V gene is TRBV4-3, the J gene TRBJ2-1; tentative D call: TRBD1 (6 bases). This CDR3 has 15 amino acids. V lost 4 bases to trimming and J lost 3 bases, with 13 bases between them. Germline CDR1 is LGHNA and CDR2 is YSLEER. Here the CDR3 reads CASSPQQGNYNEQFF. DNA for the CDR3: TGCGCCAGCAGCCCTCAGCAGGGGAACTACAATGAGCAGTTCTTC.

The chain employs TRBV5-1 and TRBJ1-2; 11 bases fit TRBD1. Germline V lookup: CDR1 SGHRS, CDR2 YFSETQ. The CDR3 loop spans 14 amino acids. J lost 3 bases, V lost 5 bases, and 3 bases had no gene match. In nucleotides, the CDR3 is TGCGCCAGCAGGCCGGGACAGGGGGACTATGGCTACACCTTC. It encodes CASRPGQGDYGYTF.

V usage is TRBV6-5 and J usage is TRBJ1-4; 7 bases fit TRBD1. Germline CDR1 reads MNHEY; CDR2 reads SVGAGI. This CDR3 contains 14 residues. The V gene end was trimmed by 2 bases and the J gene end by 8 bases; junction bases not matched to a gene: 5. CDR3 loop: CASSYNRGREKLFF. The CDR3 nucleotides are TGTGCCAGCAGTTACAACAGGGGCCGGGAAAAACTGTTTTTT.

CDR3 region: CASSGAGTGPRQPQHF. CDR3 coding DNA: TGTGCCAGCAGTGGGGCCGGGACAGGGCCCCGACAGCCCCAGCATTTT. The chain carries TRBV28 and TRBJ1-5; 9 bases are shared with TRBD1. Germline V CDR1 and CDR2: MDHEN, SYDVKM. Trimming cost V 5 bases and J 7 bases; bases outside gene matches: 12. This CDR3 spans 16 amino acids.

The chain employs TRBV5-6 and TRBJ2-7; the D is unclear. The CDR3 totals 14 residues. V lost 1 base and J 3 bases, leaving 11 bases between the germline ends. The germline gives CDR1 SGHDT, CDR2 YYEEEE. Written as DNA, the CDR3 is TGTGCCAGCAGCTTGATGAAATCGGGCTACGAGCAGTACTTC. This sequence encodes CASSLMKSGYEQYF. Using reference TRBV5-6 and TRBJ2-7 for the parts outside the CDR3, the full variable domain is DAGVTQSPTHLIKTRGQQVTLRCSPKSGHDTVSWYQQALGQGPQFIFQYYEEEERQRGNFPDRFSGHQFPNYSSELNVNALLLGDSALYLCASSLMKSGYEQYFGPGTRLTVT.

The rearrangement joins TRBV9 to TRBJ1-5; TRBD1 agrees at 7 bases. The CDR3 length is 15 residues. The germline gives CDR1 SGDLS, CDR2 YYNGEE. Germline trimming cut 4 bases from V and 3 bases from J; bases unmatched to any gene: 7. The CDR3 nucleotides are TGTGCCAGCAGCCCCTCAGGGGGTGACAATCAGCCCCAGCATTTT. It encodes CASSPSGGDNQPQHF.

The chain employs TRBV25-1 and TRBJ1-2, with 11 bases fitting TRBD1. V dropped 5 bases and J dropped 6; count of bases not matched to a gene: 8. This CDR3 contains 15 residues. Germline lookup yields CDR1 MGHDK and CDR2 SYGVNS. Here the CDR3 reads CASSKRTGGLDGYTF. The CDR3 DNA is TGTGCCAGCAGTAAAAGGACAGGGGGCCTTGATGGCTACACCTTC.

The V call is TRBV6-5, the J call TRBJ2-7; D possibly corresponds to TRBD2 (6 bases). V gave up 5 bases and J gave up 2 bases, with 10 bases separating them. The CDR3 is made up of 13 amino acids. Germline V gives CDR1 MNHEY, CDR2 SVGAGI. As DNA, the CDR3 is TGTGCCAGCAGTCCCCCGGGGGCCTACGAGCAGTACTTC. Its protein is CASSPPGAYEQYF.

The chain uses TRBV6-4 and TRBJ2-2; the D gene is possibly TRBD1 (6 bases). The V and J ends lost 6 bases and 2 bases respectively, with 13 bases between them. CDR3 size: 15 residues. The germline V gene has CDR1 MRHNA and CDR2 SNTAGT. Written as DNA, the CDR3 is TGTGCCAGCAGCGAGACAGGAATTAACACCGGGGAGCTGTTTTTT. It codes for CASSETGINTGELFF.

V gene TRBV11-3 combines with J gene TRBJ2-5; D remains unclear. CDR1 is SGHNT and CDR2 is YENEEA in the germline V gene. This CDR3 has 16 residues. The V gene lost 0 bases and the J gene lost 1 base, with 12 bases spanning the gap. The CDR3 reads CASSLDHRVPQETQYF. The CDR3 region has the DNA TGTGCCAGCAGCTTAGACCACCGGGTACCCCAAGAGACCCAGTACTTC.

The chain employs TRBV4-1 and TRBJ2-7, with D possibly TRBD2 on 5 matching bases. The CDR3 is 13 residues long. The V end was cut by 2 bases, the J end by 4 bases, with 9 bases between. Germline values: CDR1 MGHRA, CDR2 YSYEKL. This CDR3 reads CASSQTTGYEQYF. In nucleotides, the CDR3 is TGCGCCAGCAGCCAAACGACGGGGTACGAGCAGTACTTC.

The chain recombines TRBV18 with TRBJ2-1, with 11 bases aligning to TRBD2. The CDR3 length is 18 residues. Germline CDR1 KGHSH, CDR2 LQKENI. V dropped 4 bases and J dropped 7; count of bases not matched to a gene: 15. CDR3 nucleotide sequence: TGTGCCAGCTCACTCCGTCTAGCGGGAGGTTTCCGAAATAATGAGCAGTTCTTC. Encoded protein: CASSLRLAGGFRNNEQFF.

The genes are TRBV29-1 and TRBJ2-6, with TRBD1 matching 7 bases. Germline CDR1 and CDR2: SQVTM and ANQGSEA. This CDR3 is 16 amino acids long. V dropped 5 bases and J dropped 1; count of bases not matched to a gene: 8. CDR3 bases: TGCAGCGTTCGAGAGACAGGGCGATCTGGGGCCAACGTCCTGACTTTC. Encoded protein: CSVRETGRSGANVLTF.